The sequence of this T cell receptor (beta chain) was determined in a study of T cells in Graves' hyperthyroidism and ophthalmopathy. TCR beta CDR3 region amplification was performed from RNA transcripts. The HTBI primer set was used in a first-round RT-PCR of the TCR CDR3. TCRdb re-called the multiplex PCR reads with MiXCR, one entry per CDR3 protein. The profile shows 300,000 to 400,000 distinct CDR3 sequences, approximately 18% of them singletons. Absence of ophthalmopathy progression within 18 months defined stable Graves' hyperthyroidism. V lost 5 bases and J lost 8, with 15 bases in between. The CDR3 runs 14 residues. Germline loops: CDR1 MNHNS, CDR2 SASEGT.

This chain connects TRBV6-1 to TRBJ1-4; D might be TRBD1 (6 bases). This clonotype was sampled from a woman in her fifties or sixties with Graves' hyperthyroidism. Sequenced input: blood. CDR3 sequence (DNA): TGTGCCAGCAGTCCGCAGGGGAGAGTCGAAAAACTGTTTTTT. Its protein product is CASSPQGRVEKLFF.